This T cell receptor beta chain was captured in a study of shared clonotypes between healthy human individuals. Germline CDR1 SQVTM, CDR2 ANQGSEA. The V end lost 4 bases, the J end lost 1 base, and 12 bases lay between the germline ends. The CDR3 extends over 14 amino acids. Measured with immunoSEQ multiplex PCR; TCRdb has only the in-frame clones, and not every one. The sample has roughly 2.2 million clones, 80% to 95% seen once; the top ten hold approximately 0.41%. Sequencing was carried out using naive CD4+ T cells from PBMCs. Sample subset: CD45RA+ positively selected. The chain uses TRBV29-1 and TRBJ2-3; the D gene could be TRBD1 or TRBD2 (6 bases each). The source of this sequence is a man between 18 and 29 years old in good health. Some clones in this sample may be carry-over from other donors' samples. CDR3 sequence reads: CSVARGTRTDTQYF. As DNA, the CDR3 is TGCAGCGTTGCGAGGGGGACTCGCACAGATACGCAGTATTTT.